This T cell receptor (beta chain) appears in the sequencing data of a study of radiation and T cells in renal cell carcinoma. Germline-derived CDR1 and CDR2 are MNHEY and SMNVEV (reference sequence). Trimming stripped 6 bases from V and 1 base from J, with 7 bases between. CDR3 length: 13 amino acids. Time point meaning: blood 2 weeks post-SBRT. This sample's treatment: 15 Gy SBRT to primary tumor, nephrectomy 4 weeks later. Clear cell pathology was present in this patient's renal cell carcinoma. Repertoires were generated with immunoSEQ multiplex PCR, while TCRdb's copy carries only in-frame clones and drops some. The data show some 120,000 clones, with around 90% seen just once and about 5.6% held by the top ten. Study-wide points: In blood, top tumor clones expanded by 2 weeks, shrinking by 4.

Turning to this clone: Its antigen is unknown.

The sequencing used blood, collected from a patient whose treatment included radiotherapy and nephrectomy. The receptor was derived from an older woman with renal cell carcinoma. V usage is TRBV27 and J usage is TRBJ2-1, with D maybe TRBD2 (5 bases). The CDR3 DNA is TGTGCCAGCAGCCGGGAATCCTACAATGAGCAGTTCTTC. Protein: CASSRESYNEQFF.